Listed below are T cell receptor beta chains from one sample, sequenced in a study of glioma-infiltrating T cells after dendritic cell vaccination. Sequenced by immunoSEQ multiplex PCR; TCRdb stores in-frame clones only, minus some. The sample has 90,000 to 100,000 clones; 79% are singletons. The specimen comprised blood, sampled before dendritic cell vaccination. These receptors came from a human donor with glioblastoma. Both conserved end residues are part of each CDR3. A D gene is named only where the DNA matches it firmly. Some rows mark clone size as missing; the rest say once, few, many or name a class of expanded clone.

V gene: TRBV19
J gene: TRBJ1-1
D gene: TRBD1
clone size: -
CDR3 DNA: TGTGCCAGTAGTGTAGTGACAGGGGAAAGTGAAGCTTTCTTT
CDR3 protein: CASSVVTGESEAFF

V gene: TRBV5-1
J gene: TRBJ1-1
D gene: -
clone size: -
CDR3 DNA: TGCGCCAGCAGTTTGGGGGGGCTGGGGAACACTGAAGCTTTCTTT
CDR3 protein: CASSLGGLGNTEAFF

V gene: TRBV30
J gene: TRBJ1-5
D gene: -
clone size: -
CDR3 DNA: TGTGCCTGGAAGCAGGGTATCGTTCAGCCCCAGCATTTT
CDR3 protein: CAWKQGIVQPQHF

V gene: TRBV29-1
J gene: TRBJ2-3
D gene: TRBD2
clone size: few
CDR3 DNA: TGCAGCGTTACTAGCGGACTCACAGATACGCAGTATTTT
CDR3 protein: CSVTSGLTDTQYF

V gene: TRBV27
J gene: TRBJ1-2
D gene: -
clone size: -
CDR3 DNA: TGTGCCAGCAGTCCGGCCAGGGGAGCGGAGTATGGCTACACCTTC
CDR3 protein: CASSPARGAEYGYTF

V gene: TRBV2
J gene: TRBJ2-5
D gene: TRBD2
clone size: -
CDR3 DNA: TGTGCCAGCATCCCCGGGACTAGCAGAGAGACCCAGTACTTC
CDR3 protein: CASIPGTSRETQYF

V gene: TRBV19
J gene: TRBJ1-5
D gene: -
clone size: -
CDR3 DNA: TGTGCCAGTAGCCTGGCATTTGGTAGCAATCAGCCCCAGCATTTT
CDR3 protein: CASSLAFGSNQPQHF

V gene: TRBV2
J gene: TRBJ1-3
D gene: -
clone size: once
CDR3 DNA: TGTGCCAGCAGTGCTGTCGGGGCTGGAAACACCATATATTTT
CDR3 protein: CASSAVGAGNTIYF

V gene: TRBV19
J gene: TRBJ1-1
D gene: TRBD1
clone size: -
CDR3 DNA: TGTGCCAGTAGTTTGAGGTTACAGGGGGAAGCTTTCTTT
CDR3 protein: CASSLRLQGEAFF

V gene: TRBV30
J gene: TRBJ2-7
D gene: TRBD2
clone size: -
CDR3 DNA: TGTGCCTGGAGAACTAGCGGCAACTCCTACGAGCAGTACTTC
CDR3 protein: CAWRTSGNSYEQYF

V gene: TRBV12-5
J gene: TRBJ1-2
D gene: -
clone size: -
CDR3 DNA: TGTGCTAGTGGTTTGGTACAGTTCGGATCTTTCTATGGCTACACCTTC
CDR3 protein: CASGLVQFGSFYGYTF

V gene: TRBV5-4
J gene: TRBJ2-3
D gene: -
clone size: -
CDR3 DNA: TGTGCCAGCAGCGGAAGGGAGTTAGATACGCAGTATTTT
CDR3 protein: CASSGRELDTQYF

V gene: TRBV18
J gene: TRBJ2-3
D gene: -
clone size: once
CDR3 DNA: TGTGCCAGCTCACCTCGAATCAAGACTATCACAGATACGCAGTATTTT
CDR3 protein: CASSPRIKTITDTQYF

V gene: TRBV27
J gene: TRBJ2-7
D gene: -
clone size: -
CDR3 DNA: TGTGCCAGCAGCCCTAATTACCGGGACTCCGAAAAGCAGTACTTC
CDR3 protein: CASSPNYRDSEKQYF

V gene: TRBV18
J gene: TRBJ2-7
D gene: -
clone size: -
CDR3 DNA: TGTGCCAGCTCACCCACACCTGTAGGGGGCGAGCAGTACTTC
CDR3 protein: CASSPTPVGGEQYF

V gene: TRBV28
J gene: TRBJ1-3
D gene: -
clone size: -
CDR3 DNA: TGTGCCAGCAGCCGAGATGGAAACACCATATATTTT
CDR3 protein: CASSRDGNTIYF

V gene: TRBV9
J gene: TRBJ2-6
D gene: TRBD1
clone size: -
CDR3 DNA: TGTGCCAGCAGCGTGACAGGGGGTGCTGGGGCCAACGTCCTGACTTTC
CDR3 protein: CASSVTGGAGANVLTF

V gene: TRBV10-3
J gene: TRBJ2-3
D gene: TRBD2
clone size: once
CDR3 DNA: TGTGCCATCAAACCCACCGGGACTAGCGGGAGAAGCACAGATACGCAGTATTTT
CDR3 protein: CAIKPTGTSGRSTDTQYF

V gene: TRBV9
J gene: TRBJ2-6
D gene: -
clone size: -
CDR3 DNA: TGTGCCAGCAGCCCCTCCGGGGGGCCTGGGGCCAACGTCCTGACTTTC
CDR3 protein: CASSPSGGPGANVLTF

V gene: TRBV28
J gene: TRBJ1-1
D gene: -
clone size: -
CDR3 DNA: TGTGCCAGCAGTTTGGGAGGGGGGGTGAGGACTGAAGCTTTCTTT
CDR3 protein: CASSLGGGVRTEAFF

V gene: TRBV28
J gene: TRBJ2-1
D gene: TRBD2
clone size: few
CDR3 DNA: TGTGCCAGCAGTTCCCCAGGGACTAGCGGGGGTGAGCAGTTCTTC
CDR3 protein: CASSSPGTSGGEQFF

V gene: TRBV5-1
J gene: TRBJ2-5
D gene: -
clone size: -
CDR3 DNA: TGCGCCAGCAGCACCCACAGGGTCGGAGGTTTGGAGACCCAGTACTTC
CDR3 protein: CASSTHRVGGLETQYF

V gene: TRBV4-1
J gene: TRBJ1-4
D gene: -
clone size: -
CDR3 DNA: TGCGCCAGCAGCGGGCGGACAAAAAATGAAAAACTGTTTTTT
CDR3 protein: CASSGRTKNEKLFF

V gene: TRBV18
J gene: TRBJ1-5
D gene: TRBD1
clone size: -
CDR3 DNA: TGTGCCAGCTCACCGGCTGACAGGGACAATCAGCCCCAGCATTTT
CDR3 protein: CASSPADRDNQPQHF

V gene: TRBV10-2
J gene: TRBJ2-7
D gene: -
clone size: few
CDR3 DNA: TGCGCCAGCAGGGAGGTCCGGAGGGAGCAGTACTTC
CDR3 protein: CASREVRREQYF

V gene: TRBV7-9
J gene: TRBJ1-2
D gene: -
clone size: -
CDR3 DNA: TGTGCCAGCAGCTCCAGCGGGGGAGATGGCTACACCTTC
CDR3 protein: CASSSSGGDGYTF

V gene: TRBV30
J gene: TRBJ1-1
D gene: -
clone size: -
CDR3 DNA: TGTGCCTGGATTAGGGGGTCTGAAGCTTTCTTT
CDR3 protein: CAWIRGSEAFF

V gene: TRBV10-3
J gene: TRBJ2-1
D gene: TRBD2
clone size: -
CDR3 DNA: TGTGCCATCAGTGATGGGACTAGCGGGAGGGCCTTAGTGTCGTTCTTC
CDR3 protein: CAISDGTSGRALVSFF

V gene: TRBV11-3
J gene: TRBJ2-7
D gene: -
clone size: -
CDR3 DNA: TGTGCCAGCAGCCCCGGAGGAGGACCGGGCGAGCAGTACTTC
CDR3 protein: CASSPGGGPGEQYF

V gene: TRBV5-6
J gene: TRBJ2-1
D gene: TRBD2
clone size: -
CDR3 DNA: TGTGCCAGCAGCTTGAGAGCGGGGGCCGCTAGGGAGCAGTTCTTC
CDR3 protein: CASSLRAGAAREQFF

V gene: TRBV5-1
J gene: TRBJ2-7
D gene: TRBD1
clone size: -
CDR3 DNA: TGCGCCAGCAGCGAGGGACAGGGGGCGATCGAGCAGTACTTC
CDR3 protein: CASSEGQGAIEQYF

V gene: TRBV23-1
J gene: TRBJ2-1
D gene: TRBD2
clone size: -
CDR3 DNA: TGCGCCAGCACTCAGGGGGACGGCGGGACTAGCGGGACAAACTGGGCCCTTCGCAATGAGCAGTTCTTC
CDR3 protein: CASTQGDGGTSGTNWALRNEQFF